The 12 T cell receptor beta chains reported below all come from one sample, sequenced in a study of blood T cell repertoires in COVID-19. TCRdb's table, derived via immunoSEQ multiplex PCR, lists solely in-frame clones and lacks some. Among about 100,000 clones listed, about 89% were seen once. The sequenced sample consisted of peripheral blood. The source is a woman in her 30s with acute or convalescent COVID-19.

This chain links TRBV7-8 with TRBJ2-3; the match to TRBD2 covers 10 bases. Trimming took 6 bases from V and 3 from J; bases not matched to a gene: 9. In germline, CDR1 is SGHVS, CDR2 FQNEAQ. The CDR3 is made up of 16 amino acids. In DNA form, the CDR3 reads TGTGCCAGCAGTCTGGTTACTAGCGGGGCAACAGATACGCAGTATTTT. The encoded protein is CASSLVTSGATDTQYF.

The chain links TRBV5-1 to TRBJ1-1; the D gene is possibly TRBD1 (6 bases). CDR1 and CDR2 (germline): SGHRS, YFSETQ. This CDR3 is built from 15 residues. V lost 2 bases, J lost 3 bases, and 14 bases lay in between. The CDR3, as DNA: TGCGCCAGCAGCTTAAACAGGGCTCGGCACACTGAAGCTTTCTTT. This encodes CASSLNRARHTEAFF.

J is TRBJ2-2 and V is TRBV5-1, with 10 bases aligning to TRBD2. The length of the CDR3 is 18 residues. Germline assignment: CDR1 SGHRS and CDR2 YFSETQ. Trimming at V came to 0 bases and at J to 2 bases, leaving 7 bases not matched to a gene. CDR3: CASSLALTSGANTGELFF. CDR3 nucleotide sequence: TGCGCCAGCAGCTTGGCTCTTACTAGCGGGGCTAACACCGGGGAGCTGTTTTTT.

This clone was picked up a small number of times. V and J are TRBV5-4 and TRBJ2-5, with 7 bases matching TRBD2. CDR1 and CDR2 from the germline V gene are SGHNT and YYREEE (reference sequence). V gave up 4 bases and J gave up 3 bases; unmatched junction bases: 3. This CDR3 region has 13 residues. For the CDR3, the DNA is TGTGCCAGCAGCCGCCGGGGGGAAGAGACCCAGTACTTC. This codes for CASSRRGEETQYF.

This chain connects TRBV12-5 to TRBJ2-5, with 7 bases fitting TRBD1. V shed 6 bases, J shed 3 bases, and the junction held 13 bases outside the gene matches. CDR3 length: 16 residues. CDR1 is LGHNT and CDR2 is FRNRAP in the germline V gene. The CDR3 reads CASGRHGTVGEETQYF. CDR3 DNA: TGTGCTAGTGGACGCCACGGGACAGTGGGGGAAGAGACCCAGTACTTC.

The chain recombines TRBV28 with TRBJ1-2, with D perhaps TRBD1 (5 bases). Germline V gives CDR1 MDHEN, CDR2 SYDVKM. Trimming removed 3 bases at V and 3 bases at J, with 11 bases between. This CDR3 comprises 14 residues. CDR3 in amino acids: CASSFAGRDYGYTF. CDR3 sequence (DNA): TGTGCCAGCAGTTTCGCGGGGCGGGACTATGGCTACACCTTC.

The chain has TRBV27 and TRBJ1-1; D possibly corresponds to TRBD1 (5 bases). The CDR3 sequence is 15 residues long. Germline CDR1 is MNHEY and CDR2 is SMNVEV (reference sequence). Trimming removed 7 bases from V and 1 base from J, with 16 bases in between. CDR3 sequence (DNA): TGTGCCAGCACCCCAGGGAACCGGTGGAACACTGAAGCTTTCTTT. This sequence encodes CASTPGNRWNTEAFF.

The chain uses TRBV10-1 and TRBJ2-3; D is unresolved. The V end was cut by 0 bases, the J end by 2 bases, with 6 bases between. The germline CDR1 and CDR2 sequences are WNHNN and SYGVQD (reference sequence). CDR3 size: 14 residues. The CDR3 region has the DNA TGCGCCAGCAGTGAGTCGGGCCTCACAGATACGCAGTATTTT. Amino acids: CASSESGLTDTQYF.

The rearrangement uses TRBV25-1 and TRBJ1-1, with 7 nucleotides matching TRBD1. This CDR3 contains 13 residues. Per the germline V gene, CDR1 is MGHDK and CDR2 is SYGVNS. Trimming removed 4 bases from V and 6 bases from J; junction bases left unmatched: 5. The CDR3 protein is CASSGQGMSEAFF. The CDR3 region has the DNA TGTGCCAGCAGTGGACAGGGAATGTCTGAAGCTTTCTTT.

Regarding this clone: The sample has other DNA sequences that encode this CDR3 too. This rearrangement joins TRBV28 to TRBJ2-7; D not certain. The germline V gene encodes CDR1 MDHEN and CDR2 SYDVKM. CDR3 length: 12 residues. Trimming cost V 5 bases and J 0 bases, with 5 bases left between them. The CDR3 spells CASSLSSYEQYF. The CDR3 region has the DNA TGTGCCAGCAGTCTGAGCTCCTACGAGCAGTACTTC.

In nucleotides, the CDR3 is TGTGCCAGCAGCCCCCCGGGGAGCAGCTATGGCTACACCTTC. Translating gives CASSPPGSSYGYTF. The chain uses TRBV6-5 and TRBJ1-2; D unclear. Germline CDR1 and CDR2: MNHEY and SVGAGI. The V gene lost 6 bases and the J gene lost 4 bases, with 15 bases spanning the gap. This CDR3 has 14 amino acids.

This rearrangement joins TRBV18 to TRBJ1-4; D is unclear. CDR3 length equals 13 residues. Trimming shortened V by 10 bases and J by 4 bases, and 13 bases separated the two germline ends. Germline V gene data show CDR1 as KGHSH and CDR2 as LQKENI. The CDR3 DNA is TGTGCCACCCGGGGAGGCCTTAATGAAAAACTGTTTTTT. Translating gives CATRGGLNEKLFF.